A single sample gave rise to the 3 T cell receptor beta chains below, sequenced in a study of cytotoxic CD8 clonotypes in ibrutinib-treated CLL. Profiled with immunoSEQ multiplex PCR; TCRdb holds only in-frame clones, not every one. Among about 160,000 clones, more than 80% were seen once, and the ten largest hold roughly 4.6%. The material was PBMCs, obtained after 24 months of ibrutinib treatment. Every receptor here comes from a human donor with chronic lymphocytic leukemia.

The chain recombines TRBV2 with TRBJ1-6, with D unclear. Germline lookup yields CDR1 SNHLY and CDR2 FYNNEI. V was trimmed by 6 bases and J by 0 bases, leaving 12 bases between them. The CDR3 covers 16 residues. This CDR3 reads CASSPQSSSYNSPLHF. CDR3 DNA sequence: TGTGCCAGCAGCCCTCAGAGTAGCTCCTATAATTCACCCCTCCACTTT. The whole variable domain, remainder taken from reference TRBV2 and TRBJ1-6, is EPEVTQTPSHQVTQMGQEVILRCVPISNHLYFYWYRQILGQKVEFLVSFYNNEISEKSEIFDDQFSVERPDGSNFTLKIRSTKLEDSAMYFCASSPQSSSYNSPLHFGNGTRLTVT.

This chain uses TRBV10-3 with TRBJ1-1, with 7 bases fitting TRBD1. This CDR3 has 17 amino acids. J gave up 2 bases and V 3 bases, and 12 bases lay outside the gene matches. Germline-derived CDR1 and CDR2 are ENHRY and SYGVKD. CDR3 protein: CAISDFPSRGENTEAFF. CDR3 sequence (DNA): TGTGCCATCAGTGATTTCCCTTCCAGGGGGGAAAACACTGAAGCTTTCTTT.

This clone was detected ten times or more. The CDR3 reads CASSPGGGTGYEQYF. DNA of the CDR3: TGTGCCAGCTCACCGGGAGGGGGAACAGGGTACGAGCAGTACTTC. J is TRBJ2-7 and V is TRBV18, with a tentative D call TRBD2 (7 bases). V was trimmed by 3 bases and J by 4 bases, leaving 16 bases between them. There are 15 residues in the CDR3. Looked up from germline, CDR1 is KGHSH and CDR2 is LQKENI. Looking up the rest from reference TRBV18 and TRBJ2-7 gives the full variable domain: NAGVMQNPRHLVRRRGQEARLRCSPMKGHSHVYWYRQLPEEGLKFMVYLQKENIIDESGMPKERFSAEFPKEGPSILRIQQVVRGDSAAYFCASSPGGGTGYEQYFGPGTRLTVT.